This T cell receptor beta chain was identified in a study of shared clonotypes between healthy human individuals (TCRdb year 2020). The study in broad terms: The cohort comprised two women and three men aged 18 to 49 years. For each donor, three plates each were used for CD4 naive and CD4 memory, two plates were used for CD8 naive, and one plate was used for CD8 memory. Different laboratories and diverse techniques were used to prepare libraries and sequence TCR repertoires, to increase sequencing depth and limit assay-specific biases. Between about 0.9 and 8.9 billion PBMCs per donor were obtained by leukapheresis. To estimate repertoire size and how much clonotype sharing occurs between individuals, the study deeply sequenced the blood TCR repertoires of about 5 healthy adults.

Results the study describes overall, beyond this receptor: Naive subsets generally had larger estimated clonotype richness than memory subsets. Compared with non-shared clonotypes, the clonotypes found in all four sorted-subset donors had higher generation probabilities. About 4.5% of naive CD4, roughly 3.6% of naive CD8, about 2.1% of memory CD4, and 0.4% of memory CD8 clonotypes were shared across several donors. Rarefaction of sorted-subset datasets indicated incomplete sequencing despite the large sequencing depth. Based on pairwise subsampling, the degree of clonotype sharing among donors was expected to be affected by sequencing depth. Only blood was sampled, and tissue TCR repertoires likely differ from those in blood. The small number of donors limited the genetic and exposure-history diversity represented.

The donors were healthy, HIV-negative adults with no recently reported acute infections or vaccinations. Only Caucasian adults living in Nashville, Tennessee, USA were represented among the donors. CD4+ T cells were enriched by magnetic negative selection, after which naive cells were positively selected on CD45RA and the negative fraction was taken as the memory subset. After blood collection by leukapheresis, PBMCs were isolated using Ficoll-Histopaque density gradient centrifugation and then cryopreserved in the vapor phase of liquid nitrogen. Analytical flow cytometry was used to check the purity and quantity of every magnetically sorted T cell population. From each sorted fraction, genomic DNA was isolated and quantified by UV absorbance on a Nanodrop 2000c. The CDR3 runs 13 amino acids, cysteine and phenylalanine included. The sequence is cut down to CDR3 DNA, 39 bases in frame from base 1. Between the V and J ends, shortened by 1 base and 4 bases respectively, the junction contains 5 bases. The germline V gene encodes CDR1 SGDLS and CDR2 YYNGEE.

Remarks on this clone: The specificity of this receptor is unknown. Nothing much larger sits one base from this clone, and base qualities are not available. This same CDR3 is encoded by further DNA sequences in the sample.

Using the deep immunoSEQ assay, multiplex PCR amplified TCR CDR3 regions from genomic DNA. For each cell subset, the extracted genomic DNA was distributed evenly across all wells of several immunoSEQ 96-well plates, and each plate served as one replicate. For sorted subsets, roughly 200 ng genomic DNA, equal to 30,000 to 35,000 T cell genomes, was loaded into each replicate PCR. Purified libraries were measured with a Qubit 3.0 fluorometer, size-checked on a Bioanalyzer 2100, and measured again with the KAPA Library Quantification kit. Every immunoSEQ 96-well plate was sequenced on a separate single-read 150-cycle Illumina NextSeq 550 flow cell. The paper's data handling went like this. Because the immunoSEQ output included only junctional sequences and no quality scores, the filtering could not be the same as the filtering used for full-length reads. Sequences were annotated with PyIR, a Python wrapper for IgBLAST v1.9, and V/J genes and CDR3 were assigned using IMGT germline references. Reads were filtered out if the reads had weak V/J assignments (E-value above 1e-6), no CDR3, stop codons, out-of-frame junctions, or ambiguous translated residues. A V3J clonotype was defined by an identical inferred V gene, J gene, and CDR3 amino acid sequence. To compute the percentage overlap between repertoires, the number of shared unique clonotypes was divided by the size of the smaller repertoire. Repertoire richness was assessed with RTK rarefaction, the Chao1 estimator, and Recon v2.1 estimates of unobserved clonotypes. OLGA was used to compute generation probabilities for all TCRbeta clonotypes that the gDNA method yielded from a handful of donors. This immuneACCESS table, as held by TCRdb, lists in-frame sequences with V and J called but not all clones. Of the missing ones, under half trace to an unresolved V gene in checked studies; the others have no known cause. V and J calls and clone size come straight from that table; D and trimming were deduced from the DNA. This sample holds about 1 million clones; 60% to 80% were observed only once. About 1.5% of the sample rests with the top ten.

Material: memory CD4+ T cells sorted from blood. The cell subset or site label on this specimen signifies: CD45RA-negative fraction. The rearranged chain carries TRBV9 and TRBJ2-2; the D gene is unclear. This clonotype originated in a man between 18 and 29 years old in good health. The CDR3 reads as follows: CASSVRGTGELFF. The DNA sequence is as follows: TGTGCCAGCAGCGTAAGAGGCACCGGGGAGCTGTTTTTT.